A single sample gave rise to the 26 T cell receptor beta chains below, sequenced in a study of blood T cell repertoires in COVID-19. Here immunoSEQ multiplex PCR was the method, and the copy in TCRdb shows in-frame clones only, minus some. The sample lists 130,000 to 150,000 clones; about 79% were seen once. Sequencing input: PBMCs or T cells enriched from blood (not recorded which). The receptors originated from a man in his fifties or sixties who had recovered from COVID-19.

This clone was recorded once. V usage is TRBV7-6 and J usage is TRBJ2-3; TRBD2 matches at 12 bases. The germline gives CDR1 SGHVS, CDR2 FNYEAQ. Trimming took 7 bases from V and 2 from J; bases not matched to a gene: 16. This CDR3 has 19 amino acids. CDR3 loop: CASTPASGGAVQHTDTQYF. The CDR3 bases are TGTGCCAGCACCCCGGCTAGCGGGGGGGCGGTTCAGCACACAGATACGCAGTATTTT. Using reference TRBV7-6 and TRBJ2-3 for the parts outside the CDR3, the full variable domain is GAGVSQSPRYKVTKRGQDVALRCDPISGHVSLYWYRQALGQGPEFLTYFNYEAQQDKSGLPNDRFSAERPEGSISTLTIQRTEQRDSAMYRCASTPASGGAVQHTDTQYFGPGTRLTVL.

This chain connects TRBV28 to TRBJ2-1, with 15 nucleotides matching TRBD2. The length of the CDR3 is 18 residues. The germline CDR1 and CDR2 sequences are MDHEN and SYDVKM. J lost 2 bases, V lost 2 bases, and 4 bases had no gene match. CDR3 in amino acids: CASSLGLAGGSPYNEQFF. As DNA, the CDR3 is TGTGCCAGCAGTTTAGGACTAGCGGGGGGGTCCCCCTACAATGAGCAGTTCTTC.

The genes are TRBV6-4 and TRBJ2-2; 7 bases map to TRBD1. Germline V gene sequence: CDR1 MRHNA, CDR2 SNTAGT. After removal of 6 bases from V and 5 bases from J, the junction contained 3 bases not matched to a gene. This CDR3 has 13 residues. The CDR3, as DNA: TGTGCCAGCAGACAGGGGCCAACCGGGGAGCTGTTTTTT. Its protein is CASRQGPTGELFF.

This clone was observed a few times. The chain employs TRBV6-6 and TRBJ2-7, with TRBD1 matching over 8 bases. V shed 0 bases and J 5 bases; nucleotides not matched to a gene: 6. Germline-derived CDR1 and CDR2 are MNHNY and SVGAGI (reference sequence). This CDR3 contains 15 residues. The DNA for the CDR3 is TGTGCCAGCAGTTACTCGTTACAGGGGGACGACGAGCAGTACTTC. It translates to CASSYSLQGDDEQYF.

This chain connects TRBV4-3 to TRBJ2-7; tentatively, D is TRBD2 (6 bases). Germline V gene data show CDR1 as LGHNA and CDR2 as YSLEER. This CDR3 has 15 amino acids. Trimming pared 0 bases from V and 0 bases from J, leaving 9 bases between. CDR3 region: CASSQDKRASYEQYF. The DNA of the CDR3 is TGCGCCAGCAGCCAAGATAAGCGGGCCTCCTACGAGCAGTACTTC.

As regards this clone: Other nucleotide sequences in the sample specify the same CDR3. This chain connects TRBV30 to TRBJ2-7, with 7 positions matching TRBD1. Germline-derived CDR1 and CDR2 are GTSNPN and SVGIG (reference sequence). J gave up 2 bases and V 4 bases, and 2 bases lay outside the gene matches. The CDR3 sequence is 12 residues long. CDR3 sequence: CAWKQGTYEQYF. The CDR3 nucleotides read TGTGCCTGGAAACAGGGGACCTACGAGCAGTACTTC.

The V and J genes are TRBV11-2 and TRBJ1-1, with 7 bases fitting TRBD1. Germline trimming cut 5 bases from V and 4 bases from J; bases unmatched to any gene: 7. CDR3 size: 14 residues. The germline V gene has CDR1 SGHAT and CDR2 FQNNGV. Here the CDR3 reads CASSRDGQVTEAFF. The CDR3 nucleotides read TGTGCCAGCAGCAGGGATGGACAGGTCACTGAAGCTTTCTTT.

This clone was recorded a few times. The V call is TRBV7-2, the J call TRBJ2-3, with 7 positions matching TRBD2. Germline values: CDR1 SGHTA, CDR2 FQGNSA. The V gene end was trimmed by 5 bases and the J gene end by 2 bases; junction bases not matched to a gene: 4. The CDR3 has 14 amino acids. The chain's CDR3 is CASSPTSHTDTQYF. In nucleotides, the CDR3 is TGTGCCAGCAGCCCGACTAGCCACACAGATACGCAGTATTTT.

This chain links TRBV4-1 with TRBJ1-4, with D tentatively TRBD1 (6 bases). V was shortened by 2 bases and J by 4 bases, with 11 bases between the two germline ends. In germline, CDR1 is MGHRA, CDR2 YSYEKL. The CDR3 is 15 residues long. For the CDR3, the DNA is TGCGCCAGCAGCCAACAGGGGAACGGTAATGAAAAACTGTTTTTT. Amino acids: CASSQQGNGNEKLFF.

This chain links TRBV7-9 with TRBJ2-2, with 9 bases lining up with TRBD1. Germline CDR1 SEHNR, CDR2 FQNEAQ (reference sequence). V was clipped by 5 bases and J by 5 bases; unmatched bases: 9. CDR3 size: 16 residues. CDR3 in DNA: TGTGCCAGCAGCCGAACCGGGACAGGGATTACCGGGGAGCTGTTTTTT. Translation: CASSRTGTGITGELFF.

The rearrangement uses TRBV27 and TRBJ2-3, with D maybe TRBD1 (6 bases). This CDR3 region has 15 residues. Germline values: CDR1 MNHEY, CDR2 SMNVEV (reference sequence). V was trimmed by 6 bases and J by 1 base, leaving 14 bases between them. CDR3 residues: CASSSPRTGTDTQYF. The CDR3 nucleotides read TGTGCCAGCAGCTCCCCAAGGACAGGCACAGATACGCAGTATTTT.

The chain combines TRBV6-1 with TRBJ1-5; 7 nucleotides match TRBD1. Germline CDR1 and CDR2: MNHNS and SASEGT. V lost 2 bases and J lost 1; bases outside the gene matches: 5. The CDR3 has 16 amino acids. CDR3 nucleotide sequence: TGTGCCAGCAGTGAACGCCCCAGGGGGAGCAATCAGCCCCAGCATTTT. It is translated as CASSERPRGSNQPQHF.

The chain carries TRBV5-1 and TRBJ1-3, with D perhaps TRBD1 (5 bases). Germline CDR1 reads SGHRS; CDR2 reads YFSETQ. Deletions cut 0 bases from V and 3 bases from J, with 10 bases between. CDR3 length: 15 residues. The CDR3 sequence is CASSLAGGGGNTIYF. The DNA of the CDR3 is TGCGCCAGCAGCTTGGCCGGGGGAGGTGGAAACACCATATATTTT. The whole variable domain, filled in from reference TRBV5-1 and TRBJ1-3, reads KAGVTQTPRYLIKTRGQQVTLSCSPISGHRSVSWYQQTPGQGLQFLFEYFSETQRNKGNFPGRFSGRQFSNSRSEMNVSTLELGDSALYLCASSLAGGGGNTIYFGEGSWLTVV.

This clone was observed a few times. The J gene is TRBJ2-4, the V gene TRBV6-6; TRBD1 aligns across 8 bases. From germline, CDR1 is MNHNY and CDR2 SVGAGI (reference sequence). There are 16 residues in the CDR3. J gave up 1 base and V 6 bases, and 8 bases lay outside the gene matches. CDR3 coding DNA: TGTGCCAGCAGCCGACAGGGGAGCGGCGCCAAAAACATTCAGTACTTC. It codes for CASSRQGSGAKNIQYF.

The chain links TRBV30 to TRBJ2-5; tentatively, D is TRBD2 (5 bases). The CDR3 covers 15 residues. V was clipped by 0 bases and J by 4 bases, with 15 bases between them. Per the germline V gene, CDR1 is GTSNPN and CDR2 is SVGIG (reference sequence). CDR3 nucleotides: TGTGCCTGGAGTGTACCGTGGGGTGAGGGAGAGACCCAGTACTTC. As protein: CAWSVPWGEGETQYF.

The chain combines TRBV27 with TRBJ1-6; D ambiguous. Germline CDR1 reads MNHEY; CDR2 reads SMNVEV (reference sequence). Trimming removed 5 bases at V and 4 bases at J, with 9 bases between. The CDR3 has 14 residues. The CDR3 DNA reads TGTGCCAGCAGTCAGGCACAGTATAATTCACCCCTCCACTTT. Amino acid sequence: CASSQAQYNSPLHF.

Only one count was recorded for this clone. The J gene is TRBJ1-5, the V gene TRBV12-3 or TRBV12-4; 8 nucleotides match TRBD1. Unmatched junction bases numbered 5, after V lost 7 bases and J lost 6 bases. CDR3 length: 13 residues. CDR3 DNA sequence: TGTGCCAGCAACAACAGGGGGGCTCAGCCCCAGCATTTT. Translating it yields CASNNRGAQPQHF.

The genes are TRBV19 and TRBJ2-5; no reliable D call. The CDR3 is 12 residues long. Deletions cut 6 bases from V and 0 bases from J, with 5 bases between. From germline, CDR1 is LNHDA and CDR2 SQIVND (reference sequence). The CDR3 DNA sequence: TGTGCCAGTAGAGACTACCAAGAGACCCAGTACTTC. Translation: CASRDYQETQYF.

The chain has TRBV18 and TRBJ2-2, with 9 bases identical to TRBD1. The junction had 11 bases not matched to a gene; V was cut back by 5 bases and J by 1 base. CDR1 and CDR2 from the germline V gene are KGHSH and LQKENI. The CDR3 has 18 residues. CDR3 sequence (DNA): TGTGCCAGCTCATCGTCCCGGGACAGGGTAGTGAACACCGGGGAGCTGTTTTTT. Encoded protein: CASSSSRDRVVNTGELFF.

V usage is TRBV30 and J usage is TRBJ1-1; 7 nucleotides line up with TRBD1. V dropped 5 bases and J dropped 1; count of bases not matched to a gene: 4. This CDR3 is 13 amino acids long. Germline V CDR1 and CDR2: GTSNPN, SVGIG (reference sequence). The CDR3 region has the DNA TGTGCCTGGGAGGGACAGACGAACACTGAAGCTTTCTTT. As protein: CAWEGQTNTEAFF.

This rearrangement joins TRBV2 to TRBJ1-5, with unresolved D. V lost 1 base to trimming and J lost 4 bases, with 5 bases between them. There are 13 residues in the CDR3. CDR1 and CDR2 from the germline V gene are SNHLY and FYNNEI. The CDR3 loop reads CASSEGGNQPQHF. CDR3 in DNA: TGTGCCAGCAGTGAAGGCGGAAATCAGCCCCAGCATTTT.

The sample holds one count of this clone. The chain carries TRBV7-2 and TRBJ1-2, with a weak D call TRBD1 (5 bases). CDR1 is SGHTA and CDR2 is FQGNSA in the germline V gene. Trimming stripped 1 base from V and 1 base from J, with 10 bases between. This CDR3 comprises 15 residues. The CDR3, as DNA: TGTGCCAGCAGCTTAGAGGCAGGGATTAACTATGGCTACACCTTC. Protein: CASSLEAGINYGYTF.

Turning to this clone: One junction end does not reproduce the germline sequence, and a read error may be involved. This sequence joins TRBV7-7 and TRBJ2-2; TRBD1 matches at 9 bases. Germline V lookup: CDR1 SSHAT, CDR2 FNYEAQ (reference sequence). The CDR3 runs to 16 residues. Here the CDR3 reads CASSSPQGAGTGELFF. For the CDR3, the DNA is TGTGCTAGCAGCTCGCCACAGGGGGCGGGGACCGGGGAGCTGTTTTTT. The full variable domain, with the rest looked up from reference TRBV7-7 and TRBJ2-2, is GAGVSQSPRYKVTKRGQDVTLRCDPISSHATLYWYQQALGQGPEFLTYFNYEAQPDKSGLPSDRFSAERPEGSISTLTIQRTEQRDSAMYRCASSSPQGAGTGELFFGEGSRLTVL.

This chain uses TRBV7-2 with TRBJ1-5; D might be TRBD1 (5 bases). Germline assignment: CDR1 SGHTA and CDR2 FQGNSA. The CDR3 is 16 residues long. V shed 3 bases and J shed 1 base, with 13 bases lying between them. The CDR3, as DNA: TGTGCCAGCAGCTTGGGGCAGGGCACGAGCAATCAGCCCCAGCATTTT. This gives the protein CASSLGQGTSNQPQHF.

This chain uses TRBV5-1 with TRBJ1-1; 10 bases line up with TRBD1. The CDR3 totals 16 residues. The ends lost 5 bases at V and 0 bases at J; junction bases unmatched: 7. CDR1 SGHRS and CDR2 YFSETQ come from the germline V gene. The CDR3 is CASRAGTGVMNTEAFF. The CDR3 DNA reads TGCGCCAGCAGAGCCGGGACAGGGGTCATGAACACTGAAGCTTTCTTT. Variable domain in full (rest from reference TRBV5-1 and TRBJ1-1): KAGVTQTPRYLIKTRGQQVTLSCSPISGHRSVSWYQQTPGQGLQFLFEYFSETQRNKGNFPGRFSGRQFSNSRSEMNVSTLELGDSALYLCASRAGTGVMNTEAFFGQGTRLTVV.

This chain connects TRBV9 to TRBJ2-7; 11 bases map to TRBD1. Per the germline V gene, CDR1 is SGDLS and CDR2 is YYNGEE. The length of the CDR3 is 14 residues. Unmatched junction bases numbered 2, after V lost 4 bases and J lost 2 bases. For the CDR3, the DNA is TGTGCCAGCAGCTTGGGACAGGGGGCCTACGAGCAGTACTTC. As protein: CASSLGQGAYEQYF.